The rows below give T cell receptor beta chains drawn from one sample of a study of blood T cells in healthy people across ages. TCRdb reanalysed the 5' RACE reads using MiXCR and keeps one entry per CDR3 protein. This sample has 1.5 million to 2 million distinct CDR3 sequences, with about 49% found just once. The specimen was blood. All receptors come from a woman in her forties in good health. CDR3s include the opening cysteine and the closing phenylalanine or tryptophan. Fields, in order: clone size, J gene, V gene, CDR3 protein. Expanded clones are given a class, and other clones once, few, many or no size at all.

clone_size: few; j_call: TRBJ2-3; v_call: TRBV6-1; cdr3_aa: CASRRTGPTDTQYF
clone_size: few; j_call: TRBJ2-3; v_call: TRBV29-1; cdr3_aa: CSGGDRHPTDTQYF
clone_size: few; j_call: TRBJ2-4; v_call: TRBV7-9; cdr3_aa: CASSFPGQTHIQYF
clone_size: -; j_call: TRBJ1-2; v_call: TRBV28; cdr3_aa: CASSRPLNRGHGYTF
clone_size: -; j_call: TRBJ2-1; v_call: TRBV6-2/TRBV6-3; cdr3_aa: CASRTVQGERGYNEQFF
clone_size: few; j_call: TRBJ2-7; v_call: TRBV4-3; cdr3_aa: CASSQDRNFLYEQYF
clone_size: -; j_call: TRBJ2-5; v_call: TRBV7-9; cdr3_aa: CASSSSAPNQQYF
clone_size: -; j_call: TRBJ2-5; v_call: TRBV27; cdr3_aa: CASSLLAGGIQETQYF
clone_size: -; j_call: TRBJ1-5; v_call: TRBV28; cdr3_aa: CASRVYGGGQQPQHF
clone_size: -; j_call: TRBJ1-1; v_call: TRBV5-1; cdr3_aa: CASSLGAYTEAFF
clone_size: few; j_call: TRBJ2-7; v_call: TRBV7-2; cdr3_aa: CASLWGQGAYEQYF
clone_size: -; j_call: TRBJ2-5; v_call: TRBV6-2/TRBV6-3; cdr3_aa: CASSHRPTSGVRETQYF
clone_size: few; j_call: TRBJ2-5; v_call: TRBV6-1; cdr3_aa: CASSEAGGGIETQYF
clone_size: few; j_call: TRBJ2-6; v_call: TRBV28; cdr3_aa: CASRGYPSGANVLTF
clone_size: -; j_call: TRBJ2-1; v_call: TRBV24-1; cdr3_aa: CATSDPTSTYNEQFF
clone_size: few; j_call: TRBJ2-6; v_call: TRBV27; cdr3_aa: CASSLYGGTGANVLTF
clone_size: -; j_call: TRBJ2-7; v_call: TRBV18; cdr3_aa: CASSPGQASSYEQYF
clone_size: few; j_call: TRBJ2-7; v_call: TRBV5-1; cdr3_aa: CASSYRTDLNEQYF
clone_size: -; j_call: TRBJ2-3; v_call: TRBV15; cdr3_aa: CATSREAGRDTQYF
clone_size: few; j_call: TRBJ2-1; v_call: TRBV4-3; cdr3_aa: CASSQDRDRAGEQFF
clone_size: -; j_call: TRBJ1-2; v_call: TRBV7-9; cdr3_aa: CASRGQGVFYGYTF
clone_size: -; j_call: TRBJ2-7; v_call: TRBV5-1; cdr3_aa: CASSLGDGQLYEQYF
clone_size: -; j_call: TRBJ1-1; v_call: TRBV2; cdr3_aa: CASKDTPNTEAFF
clone_size: -; j_call: TRBJ2-1; v_call: TRBV6-2/TRBV6-3; cdr3_aa: CASSYSRPNVGMGNEQFF
clone_size: -; j_call: TRBJ2-1; v_call: TRBV5-1; cdr3_aa: CASSPFVGGDGNEQFF
clone_size: few; j_call: TRBJ2-1; v_call: TRBV27; cdr3_aa: CASTSPRNEQFF